These 16 T cell receptor beta chains were sequenced from one sample in a study of blood T cells in healthy people across ages. Using a J-beta primer mix together with a sample-barcoded 5' primer, a second PCR was run for about 6 to 11 cycles. MiXCR, applied by TCRdb to the 5' RACE reads, yields one record per CDR3 protein. The sample has 1.5 million to 2 million distinct CDR3 sequences; approximately 28% are singletons. Sequencing was done on a sample of blood. The receptors were sampled from a young woman in good health.

This clonotype was detected many times. This chain joins TRBV5-1 and TRBJ1-2; no reliable D call. Per germline, CDR1 SGHRS and CDR2 YFSETQ. CDR3 length: 14 residues. The V gene lost 4 bases and the J gene lost 7 bases, with 17 bases spanning the gap. The CDR3, as DNA: TGCGCCAGCAGCCCGGAGGTTACCCCGAGTGGCTACACCTTC. Protein product: CASSPEVTPSGYTF.

The J gene is TRBJ2-7, the V gene TRBV3-1; TRBD2 matches at 8 bases. This CDR3 is 14 amino acids long. The germline CDR1 and CDR2 sequences are LGHDT and YNNKEL (reference sequence). The ends lost 0 bases at V and 5 bases at J; junction bases unmatched: 3. The CDR3 sequence: CASSQEGTRDEQYF. As DNA, the CDR3 is TGTGCCAGCAGCCAAGAAGGGACTAGAGACGAGCAGTACTTC.

This clonotype was picked up many times. The gene calls are TRBV7-2 and TRBJ2-7; D ambiguous. Trimming left V 3 bases short and J 0 bases short, with 15 bases between. Per germline, CDR1 SGHTA and CDR2 FQGNSA. The CDR3 consists of 16 residues. Here the CDR3 DNA reads TGTGCCAGCAGCTTGGGTCGGTCCTTGAGCTCCTACGAGCAGTACTTC. This translates into CASSLGRSLSSYEQYF.

This clonotype was picked up many times. CDR3 protein: CASSEFRETQYF. The CDR3 DNA follows: TGTGCCAGCAGCGAGTTTCGAGAGACCCAGTACTTC. This sequence joins TRBV18 and TRBJ2-5; D is ambiguous. Between the trimmed V and J ends, which lost 8 bases and 4 bases, there was a span of 11 bases. This CDR3 region has 12 residues. From germline, CDR1 is KGHSH and CDR2 LQKENI. Drawing the rest from reference TRBV18 and TRBJ2-5, the complete variable domain is NAGVMQNPRHLVRRRGQEARLRCSPMKGHSHVYWYRQLPEEGLKFMVYLQKENIIDESGMPKERFSAEFPKEGPSILRIQQVVRGDSAAYFCASSEFRETQYFGPGTRLLVL.

The chain joins TRBV7-2 to TRBJ1-2, with 9 nucleotides matching TRBD1. Germline CDR1 and CDR2: SGHTA and FQGNSA. The trim removed 7 bases at V and 4 bases at J, leaving 22 bases unmatched. The length of the CDR3 is 19 residues. DNA for the CDR3: TGTGCCAGCATACGAACCTGGACAGGGAGTCTACAGGGGGCCTATGGCTACACCTTC. This encodes CASIRTWTGSLQGAYGYTF.

This clonotype occurred many times. This sequence joins TRBV21-1 and TRBJ2-5. TRBV21-1 is a known pseudogene. The CDR3 runs 12 residues. The CDR3 protein is CASSKRSRTQYF. DNA of the CDR3: TGTGCCAGCAGCAAACGCTCCAGGACCCAGTACTTC.

Ten or more counts support this clonotype. The chain employs TRBV6-2 or TRBV6-3 and TRBJ2-7, with 13 bases fitting TRBD2. The CDR3 consists of 14 residues. Germline assignment: CDR1 MNHEY and CDR2 SVGEGT. The V segment lost 8 bases and the J segment 1 base; nucleotides outside the gene matches: 2. CDR3 in amino acids: CASGLAGVSYEQYF. The CDR3 bases are TGTGCCAGCGGACTAGCGGGAGTATCCTACGAGCAGTACTTC.

The J gene is TRBJ2-2, the V gene TRBV27; 7 bases align to TRBD1. The CDR3 length is 17 residues. Germline V CDR1 and CDR2: MNHEY, SMNVEV (reference sequence). V lost 4 bases, J lost 4 bases, and 12 bases stayed unmatched. The DNA for the CDR3 is TGTGCCAGCAGTTGGCGACAGGGCGGTTGGAGCACCGGGGAGCTGTTTTTT. As protein: CASSWRQGGWSTGELFF.

This clonotype has ten or more counts. The CDR3 region is CSVKGQGWSSYEQYF. DNA of the CDR3: TGCAGCGTGAAGGGACAGGGGTGGAGCTCCTACGAGCAGTACTTC. This chain joins TRBV29-1 and TRBJ2-7; 10 nucleotides match TRBD1. V shed 6 bases, J shed 0 bases, and the junction held 8 bases outside the gene matches. The CDR3 extends over 15 amino acids. Germline V gene data show CDR1 as SQVTM and CDR2 as ANQGSEA.

As concerns this clonotype: Given a much more abundant clone one base away, this may be a read error. V gene TRBV11-2 combines with J gene TRBJ2-6; D might be TRBD1 (5 bases). The CDR3 is made up of 14 amino acids. Germline V gene lookup returns CDR1 SGHAT and CDR2 FQNNGV. CDR3 in amino acids: CASSLVTGANVRTF. The CDR3 coding sequence is TGTGCCAGCAGCTTAGTAACTGGGGCCAACGTCCGGACTTTC.

The CDR3: CASSVGSGSYNEQFF. The CDR3 region has the DNA TGTGCCAGCAGCGTAGGTAGCGGCTCCTACAATGAGCAGTTCTTC. The chain uses TRBV9 and TRBJ2-1, with D possibly matching TRBD2 (6 bases). V shed 0 bases and J shed 0 bases, with 7 bases lying between them. The CDR3 is 15 residues long. In germline, CDR1 is SGDLS, CDR2 YYNGEE.

The rearrangement joins TRBV5-1 to TRBJ2-7, with 9 positions matching TRBD2. Germline V CDR1 and CDR2: SGHRS, YFSETQ. The CDR3 totals 15 residues. V lost 7 bases and J lost 7; bases outside the gene matches: 15. CDR3 nucleotide sequence: TGCGCCAGCGGGACCGGAGCGGGGGGATACAATGAGCAGTACTTC. This gives the protein CASGTGAGGYNEQYF.

This clonotype occurred once. The rearrangement links TRBV7-2 to TRBJ2-1, with 15 bases aligning to TRBD2. Germline V gene lookup returns CDR1 SGHTA and CDR2 FQGNSA. The CDR3 is 15 amino acids. V was clipped by 6 bases and J by 10 bases; unmatched bases: 7. The DNA of the CDR3 is TGTGCCAGCAGAGTCCCGGGACTAGCGGGGGGAGAGCAGTTCTTC. This translates into CASRVPGLAGGEQFF.

This clonotype has ten or more counts. This chain connects TRBV4-3 to TRBJ2-7; TRBD1 might be the D (6 bases). The CDR3 is 22 residues long. Trimming shortened V by 6 bases and J by 3 bases, and 39 bases separated the two germline ends. Germline V lookup: CDR1 LGHNA, CDR2 YSLEER. The CDR3 here is CASSHRAPNLVWAVGRDYEQYF. The CDR3 DNA reads as TGCGCCAGCAGTCACAGGGCTCCAAACCTAGTCTGGGCCGTTGGAAGGGACTACGAGCAGTACTTC.

The chain combines TRBV5-5 with TRBJ2-4, with D perhaps matching TRBD1 (5 bases). Trimming cost V 1 base and J 13 bases, with 15 bases left between them. This CDR3 comprises 13 residues. Germline loops: CDR1 SGHKS, CDR2 YYEKEE (reference sequence). As DNA, the CDR3 is TGTGCCAGCAGCTTGATATCGGACAATGAGCAGTACTTC. Translated, it gives CASSLISDNEQYF.

This clonotype was seen a few times. V gene TRBV12-3 or TRBV12-4 combines with J gene TRBJ2-1; D possibly uses TRBD1 or TRBD2 (5 bases each). Trimming cost V 5 bases and J 8 bases, with 16 bases left between them. This CDR3 comprises 14 residues. CDR3 bases: TGTGCCAGCAGTCCGGGACCCCCTAGAGATGAGCAGTTCTTC. This encodes CASSPGPPRDEQFF.